Presented here are 25 T cell receptor beta chains from one specimen sequenced in a study of shared clonotypes between healthy human individuals. Clones were read by immunoSEQ multiplex PCR, and TCRdb kept only the in-frame ones, dropping some. The table shows approximately 2.3 million clones, with more than 85% occurring only once. Sequenced input: naive CD4+ T cells from PBMCs. Subset defined: CD45RA+ positively selected. These receptors were taken from a man aged 18 to 29 in good health. Some clones in this sample may be carry-over from other donors' samples.

The rearrangement uses TRBV7-2 and TRBJ2-7, with D tentatively TRBD1 or TRBD2 (5 bases each). Trimming stripped 0 bases from V and 6 bases from J, with 18 bases between. The CDR3 sequence is 16 residues long. The V gene's germline CDR1 is SGHTA and CDR2 FQGNSA. The CDR3 DNA sequence: TGTGCCAGCAGCTTAGCCCTACTAGAAAAGGGACCCGAGCAGTACTTC. This gives the protein CASSLALLEKGPEQYF.

The V and J genes are TRBV11-2 and TRBJ2-7; perhaps D is TRBD1 or TRBD2 (5 bases each). Trimming pared 0 bases from V and 0 bases from J, leaving 12 bases between. Germline CDR1 SGHAT, CDR2 FQNNGV. CDR3 size: 16 residues. CDR3 protein: CASSLDLWGSSYEQYF. CDR3 in DNA: TGTGCCAGCAGCTTAGATCTGTGGGGGAGCTCCTACGAGCAGTACTTC.

Concerning this clone itself: Other DNA sequences in the same sample also yield this CDR3. The chain couples TRBV6-5 to TRBJ2-2, with D maybe TRBD1 (5 bases). CDR1 is MNHEY and CDR2 is SVGAGI in the germline V gene. The CDR3 has 13 amino acids. V lost 5 bases and J lost 6, with 10 bases in between. The CDR3 region is CASSPDRAGELFF. The DNA of the CDR3 is TGTGCCAGCAGTCCTGACAGAGCCGGGGAGCTGTTTTTT.

DNA for the CDR3: TGTGCCAGCTCACCACCAATGCAAGGGAACACTGAAGCTTTCTTT. Residues: CASSPPMQGNTEAFF. The chain combines TRBV18 with TRBJ1-1; no reliable D call. V was clipped by 0 bases and J by 1 base, with 9 bases between them. The CDR3 spans 15 residues. Germline CDR1 and CDR2: KGHSH and LQKENI.

A remark on this clone: This sample includes further DNA sequences coding for the same CDR3. The V gene is TRBV10-1, the J gene TRBJ2-7; D gene unclear. Germline CDR1 and CDR2: WNHNN and SYGVQD (reference sequence). The CDR3 loop spans 13 amino acids. Trimming cost V 0 bases and J 4 bases, with 7 bases left between them. The chain's CDR3 is CASSESGSYEQYF. The CDR3 coding sequence is TGCGCCAGCAGTGAGTCGGGCAGTTACGAGCAGTACTTC.

V usage is TRBV4-3 and J usage is TRBJ2-3, with D possibly TRBD2 on 6 matching bases. Trimming removed 3 bases at V and 3 bases at J, with 19 bases between. The germline V gene has CDR1 LGHNA and CDR2 YSLEER. This CDR3 contains 17 residues. CDR3 sequence: CASSQGPRLAMTDTQYF. CDR3 sequence (DNA): TGCGCCAGCAGCCAGGGCCCTCGGCTAGCGATGACAGATACGCAGTATTTT.

The rearrangement links TRBV28 to TRBJ2-7, with 7 bases matching TRBD1. Germline CDR1 reads MDHEN; CDR2 reads SYDVKM. The CDR3 consists of 15 residues. V shed 6 bases and J 0 bases; nucleotides not matched to a gene: 8. DNA for the CDR3: TGTGCCAGCAGCCCCTCGGGACAGACCTCCTACGAGCAGTACTTC. Amino acids: CASSPSGQTSYEQYF.

This chain connects TRBV9 to TRBJ2-1; the match to TRBD2 covers 14 bases. V lost 4 bases, J lost 7 bases, and 7 bases stayed unmatched. CDR3 length: 16 amino acids. CDR1 SGDLS and CDR2 YYNGEE come from the germline V gene. The CDR3 region has the DNA TGTGCCAGCAGCCCGCGGACTAGCGGGAGGTGGAATGAGCAGTTCTTC. It specifies CASSPRTSGRWNEQFF. The full variable domain, rest sourced from reference TRBV9 and TRBJ2-1, is DSGVTQTPKHLITATGQRVTLRCSPRSGDLSVYWYQQSLDQGLQFLIQYYNGEERAKGNILERFSAQQFPDLHSELNLSSLELGDSALYFCASSPRTSGRWNEQFFGPGTRLTVL.

The rearrangement joins TRBV10-1 to TRBJ2-1, with TRBD2 identical over 11 bases. This CDR3 spans 15 amino acids. The V and J ends lost 6 bases and 7 bases, in that order; junction bases with no gene match: 8. The germline V gene encodes CDR1 WNHNN and CDR2 SYGVQD (reference sequence). The CDR3: CASRDIAGGNNEQFF. The CDR3 DNA reads TGCGCCAGCAGGGATATAGCGGGAGGGAATAATGAGCAGTTCTTC.

This chain links TRBV6-1 with TRBJ1-2, with 8 bases that match TRBD1. CDR1 and CDR2 (germline): MNHNS, SASEGT. The CDR3 is 13 residues long. V lost 6 bases, J lost 6 bases, and 6 bases stayed unmatched. CDR3 DNA: TGTGCCAGCAGCCACAGGGGGGAGAATGGCTACACCTTC. Its protein is CASSHRGENGYTF.

The genes are TRBV7-2 and TRBJ2-2; no clear D gene. Germline V gene lookup returns CDR1 SGHTA and CDR2 FQGNSA. V was shortened by 5 bases and J by 6 bases, with 10 bases between the two germline ends. This CDR3 is built from 13 residues. CDR3 sequence: CASSLRLAGELFF. The CDR3 nucleotides are TGTGCCAGCAGCCTAAGGCTTGCCGGGGAGCTGTTTTTT.

This clone was seen a few times. The same CDR3 arises from other DNA sequences in this sample as well. This chain's CDR3 is CASSSQGADTGELFF. CDR3 sequence (DNA): TGCGCCAGCAGCTCCCAGGGGGCGGACACCGGGGAGCTGTTTTTT. The chain uses TRBV5-1 and TRBJ2-2; 8 bases line up with TRBD1. The CDR3 has 15 amino acids. The junction had 4 bases not matched to a gene; V was cut back by 3 bases and J by 3 bases. CDR1 is SGHRS and CDR2 is YFSETQ in the germline V gene.

CDR3 in DNA: TGTGCCAGCAGCTCCCGGCCCCTCTTAGCGGGAGAGGGAGAGACCCAGTACTTC. Translation gives CASSSRPLLAGEGETQYF. The chain links TRBV7-2 to TRBJ2-5; 9 bases map to TRBD2. The CDR3 runs 18 residues. With V trimmed by 4 bases and J by 4 bases, 16 bases remained unmatched. The germline CDR1 and CDR2 sequences are SGHTA and FQGNSA. Combining the CDR3 with reference TRBV7-2 and TRBJ2-5 gives the whole variable domain GAGVSQSPSNKVTEKGKDVELRCDPISGHTALYWYRQSLGQGLEFLIYFQGNSAPDKSGLPSDRFSAERTGGSVSTLTIQRTQQEDSAVYLCASSSRPLLAGEGETQYFGPGTRLLVL.

CDR3 sequence (DNA): TGTGCCTGGGCCAGGGTGAGCTCCTATAATTCACCCCTCCACTTT. This translates into CAWARVSSYNSPLHF. J is TRBJ1-6 and V is TRBV30; D possibly corresponds to TRBD1 (5 bases). The V end lost 5 bases, the J end lost 0 bases, and 11 bases lay between the germline ends. The CDR3 sequence is 15 residues long. Germline CDR1 GTSNPN, CDR2 SVGIG (reference sequence).

This clone was recorded once. The chain carries TRBV11-3 and TRBJ2-3, with a possible D match to TRBD1 (6 bases). With 5 bases removed from V and 1 base from J, the gap between germline ends came to 19 bases. Germline-derived CDR1 and CDR2 are SGHNT and YENEEA. This CDR3 spans 17 amino acids. The CDR3 region has the DNA TGTGCCAGCAGCCAACCACAGGGCTATGAGGGCACAGATACGCAGTATTTT. This encodes CASSQPQGYEGTDTQYF.

V usage is TRBV19 and J usage is TRBJ1-2; perhaps TRBD1 as D (5 bases). Trimming removed 3 bases from V and 7 bases from J, with 21 bases in between. CDR1 and CDR2 from the germline V gene are LNHDA and SQIVND (reference sequence). This CDR3 spans 16 amino acids. In DNA form, the CDR3 reads TGTGCCAGTAGTATCCTCGAAACAGGAAAACCAGCTGGCTACACCTTC. Translation: CASSILETGKPAGYTF.

This clone was counted once. V is TRBV28 and J is TRBJ2-4; TRBD2 might be the D (5 bases). CDR3 length equals 13 residues. V dropped 7 bases and J dropped 9 bases, with 16 bases sitting between them. Germline V CDR1 and CDR2: MDHEN, SYDVKM. The CDR3 spells CASTQDLAGIQYF. The CDR3 coding sequence is TGTGCCAGCACCCAGGACCTAGCCGGCATTCAGTACTTC. Based on the CDR3 plus reference TRBV28 and TRBJ2-4, the full variable domain is DVKVTQSSRYLVKRTGEKVFLECVQDMDHENMFWYRQDPGLGLRLIYFSYDVKMKEKGDIPEGYSVSREKKERFSLILESASTNQTSMYLCASTQDLAGIQYFGAGTRLSVL.

This rearrangement joins TRBV5-1 to TRBJ1-1; 7 nucleotides agree with TRBD1. The V segment lost 1 base and the J segment 1 base; nucleotides outside the gene matches: 4. Germline V gives CDR1 SGHRS, CDR2 YFSETQ. CDR3 length equals 15 residues. CDR3 DNA sequence: TGCGCCAGCAGCTTGACAGGGGTCCCGAACACTGAAGCTTTCTTT. Translation: CASSLTGVPNTEAFF.

In regard to this clone: This CDR3 is also generated by other DNA sequences in the sample. The chain has TRBV7-6 and TRBJ2-5; 9 nucleotides line up with TRBD2. Germline CDR1 reads SGHVS; CDR2 reads FNYEAQ. This CDR3 is built from 13 residues. With 5 bases clipped from V and 5 bases from J, the junction kept 3 bases outside the gene matches. The CDR3 DNA sequence: TGTGCCAGCAGCCCGGGACTAGCCGAGACCCAGTACTTC. As protein: CASSPGLAETQYF.

The chain links TRBV11-3 to TRBJ2-5, with D unresolved. V was trimmed by 4 bases and J by 5 bases, leaving 8 bases between them. Germline V gene lookup returns CDR1 SGHNT and CDR2 YENEEA. This CDR3 is 12 amino acids long. The CDR3 DNA reads TGTGCCAGCAGCTCAGGCCGGGAGACCCAGTACTTC. This sequence encodes CASSSGRETQYF.

The chain carries TRBV9 and TRBJ2-1, with D unresolved. In germline, CDR1 is SGDLS, CDR2 YYNGEE. V lost 9 bases and J 1 base, leaving 5 bases between the germline ends. CDR3 length equals 11 residues. CDR3: CATRSYNEQFF. The CDR3, as DNA: TGTGCCACCCGGTCCTACAATGAGCAGTTCTTC.

This clone has a handful of counts. This chain joins TRBV19 and TRBJ1-1, with a tentative D call TRBD1 (5 bases). CDR3 length: 13 residues. V was cut by 9 bases and J by 1 base, with 12 bases left in between. CDR1 is LNHDA, CDR2 SQIVND, per germline (reference sequence). In DNA, the CDR3 is TGTGCCAGCACCGGGACGGGGAACACTGAAGCTTTCTTT. This gives the protein CASTGTGNTEAFF.

The chain recombines TRBV28 with TRBJ2-4; D is uncertain. This CDR3 contains 13 residues. V was shortened by 6 bases and J by 1 base, with 7 bases between the two germline ends. The germline gives CDR1 MDHEN, CDR2 SYDVKM. CDR3 coding DNA: TGTGCCAGCAGGGACGTTGCCAAAAACATTCAGTACTTC. This sequence encodes CASRDVAKNIQYF.

The chain links TRBV5-5 to TRBJ1-5; D is perhaps TRBD1 (5 bases). This CDR3 contains 15 residues. CDR1 and CDR2 (germline): SGHKS, YYEKEE (reference sequence). The germline V and J ends were trimmed by 0 bases and 4 bases, with 11 bases remaining between them. The CDR3 DNA is TGTGCCAGCAGCTTGGGTGCAGGGTGGAATCAGCCCCAGCATTTT. Translating gives CASSLGAGWNQPQHF. The full variable domain, rest sourced from reference TRBV5-5 and TRBJ1-5, is DAGVTQSPTHLIKTRGQQVTLRCSPISGHKSVSWYQQVLGQGPQFIFQYYEKEERGRGNFPDRFSARQFPNYSSELNVNALLLGDSALYLCASSLGAGWNQPQHFGDGTRLSIL.

The chain uses TRBV11-2 and TRBJ2-2; D call uncertain. This CDR3 has 14 amino acids. Germline lookup yields CDR1 SGHAT and CDR2 FQNNGV. Trimming took off 10 bases at V and 0 bases at J, with 12 bases between the two ends. DNA of the CDR3: TGTGCCACCAGTCGGGCCGCGAACACCGGGGAGCTGTTTTTT. Encoded protein: CATSRAANTGELFF. The full variable domain, its missing parts supplied by reference TRBV11-2 and TRBJ2-2, is EAGVAQSPRYKIIEKRQSVAFWCNPISGHATLYWYQQILGQGPKLLIQFQNNGVVDDSQLPKDRFSAERLKGVDSTLKIQPAKLEDSAVYLCATSRAANTGELFFGEGSRLTVL.